The subject of this entry is one T cell receptor (beta chain). The data stem from a study of control samples from healthy donors and cancer patients. There are 15 residues in the CDR3. The junction had 6 bases not matched to a gene; V was cut back by 1 base and J by 7 bases. Germline CDR1 SGHAT, CDR2 FQNNGV. Profiled with immunoSEQ multiplex PCR; TCRdb holds only in-frame clones, not every one. The sample contains 130,000 to 150,000 clones, approximately 92% of which appear only once. This sequence originates from a young man in good health. Sequencing used blood. The rearrangement joins TRBV11-2 to TRBJ2-1; TRBD1 matches 8 bases. The CDR3 sequence: CASSLVRGLGNEQFF. The CDR3 DNA reads TGTGCCAGCAGCTTAGTCAGGGGGCTGGGGAATGAGCAGTTCTTC.